These T cell receptor beta chains were read from a single sample in a study of Ad26.COV2.S vaccination and SARS-CoV-2 variants. Measured with immunoSEQ multiplex PCR; TCRdb has only the in-frame clones, and not every one. The table shows about 440,000 clones, with 90% occurring only once. The sample was peripheral blood, taken in a trial of Ad26.COV2.S vaccine versus placebo. Receptors were obtained from a person aged 18-65 years who received the Ad26.COV2.S COVID-19 vaccine or a placebo. The CDR3 runs from the conserved cysteine through the conserved F or W. D genes are given only for firm matches. The size of a clone is reported for some rows only, either as once, few or many, or as a class for expanded clones.

V gene: TRBV7-6; CDR3 length: 15; J gene: TRBJ2-1; clone size: .; D gene: TRBD2; CDR3 DNA: TGTGCCAGCAGCTTATGGACTAGCGGAACCAATGAGCAGTTCTTC; CDR3 protein: CASSLWTSGTNEQFF
V gene: TRBV6-5; CDR3 length: 14; J gene: TRBJ1-2; clone size: .; D gene: .; CDR3 DNA: TGTGCCAGCAGTTATAGGGGTACAGGCTATGGCTACACCTTC; CDR3 protein: CASSYRGTGYGYTF
V gene: TRBV7-9; CDR3 length: 12; J gene: TRBJ2-5; clone size: .; D gene: .; CDR3 DNA: TGTGCCAGCACCTTCGGAGGAGAGACCCAGTACTTC; CDR3 protein: CASTFGGETQYF
V gene: TRBV19; CDR3 length: 18; J gene: TRBJ1-5; clone size: .; D gene: .; CDR3 DNA: TGTGCCAGTAGTATAGCCGGACCAGACTCCCTTAGCAATCAGCCCCAGCATTTT; CDR3 protein: CASSIAGPDSLSNQPQHF
V gene: TRBV6-1; CDR3 length: 12; J gene: TRBJ2-7; clone size: few; D gene: .; CDR3 DNA: TGTGCCAGCAGTGAAGACAGCAACGAGCAGTACTTC; CDR3 protein: CASSEDSNEQYF
V gene: TRBV19; CDR3 length: 13; J gene: TRBJ2-2; clone size: once; D gene: .; CDR3 DNA: TGTGCCAGCCGACGGGAAAACACCGGGGAGCTGTTTTTT; CDR3 protein: CASRRENTGELFF
V gene: TRBV4-3; CDR3 length: 17; J gene: TRBJ2-4; clone size: .; D gene: TRBD2; CDR3 DNA: TGCGCCAGCAGCCAAACCATGGTTAGGCTAGCGGAAAACATTCAGTACTTC; CDR3 protein: CASSQTMVRLAENIQYF
V gene: TRBV27; CDR3 length: 13; J gene: TRBJ1-1; clone size: once; D gene: .; CDR3 DNA: TGTGCCAGCAGTTTATTCTCAGGGACTGAAGCTTTCTTT; CDR3 protein: CASSLFSGTEAFF
V gene: TRBV2; CDR3 length: 13; J gene: TRBJ2-1; clone size: .; D gene: .; CDR3 DNA: TGTGCCAGCAGTGATACTAGCCCCAATGAGCAGTTCTTC; CDR3 protein: CASSDTSPNEQFF
V gene: TRBV5-6; CDR3 length: 13; J gene: TRBJ1-4; clone size: .; D gene: .; CDR3 DNA: TGTGCCAGCAGCTTGAACAACAGGGAAAAACTGTTTTTT; CDR3 protein: CASSLNNREKLFF
V gene: TRBV7-9; CDR3 length: 14; J gene: TRBJ2-5; clone size: .; D gene: .; CDR3 DNA: TGTGCCAGCAGCTTACAGGAGTACCAAGAGACCCAGTACTTC; CDR3 protein: CASSLQEYQETQYF
V gene: TRBV29-1; CDR3 length: 14; J gene: TRBJ2-7; clone size: .; D gene: TRBD2; CDR3 DNA: TGCAGCGTTGCAGGGCGACTAGCCGGGGGCGAGCAGTACTTC; CDR3 protein: CSVAGRLAGGEQYF
V gene: TRBV27; CDR3 length: 14; J gene: TRBJ2-7; clone size: .; D gene: TRBD2; CDR3 DNA: TGTGCCAGCAGTTTATCTAGCGGGAACTACGAGCAGTACTTC; CDR3 protein: CASSLSSGNYEQYF
V gene: TRBV9; CDR3 length: 12; J gene: TRBJ2-1; clone size: .; D gene: .; CDR3 DNA: TGTGCCAGCAGCGTATCCGGTCCTGAGCAGTTCTTC; CDR3 protein: CASSVSGPEQFF
V gene: TRBV3-1/TRBV3-2; CDR3 length: 13; J gene: TRBJ2-2; clone size: many; D gene: .; CDR3 DNA: TGTGCCAGCAGCCAACAGGGCACCGGGGAGCTGTTTTTT; CDR3 protein: CASSQQGTGELFF
V gene: TRBV7-3; CDR3 length: 11; J gene: TRBJ2-7; clone size: few; D gene: .; CDR3 DNA: TGTGCCAGCAGCCCCGGACGCGAGCAGTACTTC; CDR3 protein: CASSPGREQYF
V gene: TRBV24-1; CDR3 length: 17; J gene: TRBJ2-5; clone size: .; D gene: TRBD2; CDR3 DNA: TGTGCCACCAGTGACCCGGGACTAGCGGGAGTCGGAGAGACCCAGTACTTC; CDR3 protein: CATSDPGLAGVGETQYF
V gene: TRBV5-6; CDR3 length: 13; J gene: TRBJ2-4; clone size: .; D gene: .; CDR3 DNA: TGTGCCAGCAGCTTTTTGGGGAAAAACATTCAGTACTTC; CDR3 protein: CASSFLGKNIQYF